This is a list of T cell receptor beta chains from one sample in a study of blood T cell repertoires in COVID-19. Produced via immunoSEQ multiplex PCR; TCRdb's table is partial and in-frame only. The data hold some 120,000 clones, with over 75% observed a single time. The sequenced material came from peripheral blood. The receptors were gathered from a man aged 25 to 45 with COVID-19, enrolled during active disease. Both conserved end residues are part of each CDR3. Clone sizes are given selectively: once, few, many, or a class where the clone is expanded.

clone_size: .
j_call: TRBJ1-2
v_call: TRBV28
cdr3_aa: CASKGQGEVWYGYTF

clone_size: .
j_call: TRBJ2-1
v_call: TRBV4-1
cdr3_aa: CASSQGLAVSYNEQFF

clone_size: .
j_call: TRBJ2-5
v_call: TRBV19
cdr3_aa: CASRSPQTTGTGGQETQYF

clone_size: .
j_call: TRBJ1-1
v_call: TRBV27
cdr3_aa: CASSTPSGAVGGNTEAFF

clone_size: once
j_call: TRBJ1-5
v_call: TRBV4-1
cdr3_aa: CASSQGYARDRGNQPQHF

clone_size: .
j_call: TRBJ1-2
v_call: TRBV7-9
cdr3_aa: CASSLVFGATAPYGYTF

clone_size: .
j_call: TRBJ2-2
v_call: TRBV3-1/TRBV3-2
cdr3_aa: CASSQMRGLGGTGELFF

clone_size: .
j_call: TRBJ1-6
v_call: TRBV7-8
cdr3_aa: CASSPVRAGSYNSPLHF

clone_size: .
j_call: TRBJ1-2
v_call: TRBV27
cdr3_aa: CASSLYRGEYGYTF

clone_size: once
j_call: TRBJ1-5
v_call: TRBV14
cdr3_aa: CASSPQSIRESGRNSNQPQHF

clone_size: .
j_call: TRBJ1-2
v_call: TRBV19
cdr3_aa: CASSIVPGQPSAYGYTF

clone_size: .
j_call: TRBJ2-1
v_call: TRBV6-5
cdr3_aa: CASSGDYNEQFF

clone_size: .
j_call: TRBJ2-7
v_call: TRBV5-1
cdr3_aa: CASSLAGQGHEQYF

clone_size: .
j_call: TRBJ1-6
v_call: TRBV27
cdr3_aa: CASSWDSSYNSPLHF

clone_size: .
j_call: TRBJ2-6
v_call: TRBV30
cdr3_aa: CAWSVGAGGANVLTF